This T cell receptor beta chain was recovered during a study of OX40 agonist ivuxolimab in advanced cancers. Study in general: Ivuxolimab, which is an agonistic anti-OX40 (CD134) antibody, was administered to the patients.

Blood specimens came from baseline, cycle 4 day 1, and cycle 7 day 1. Method: immunoSEQ multiplex PCR; TCRdb's copy keeps in-frame clones and lacks some. The repertoire holds roughly 56,000 clones, with roughly 84% as singletons. This CDR3 spans 15 amino acids. Looked up from germline, CDR1 is SGHTA and CDR2 is FQGNSA. V trimming: 3 bases; J trimming: 0 bases; junction bases outside the gene matches: 1. This clone came up a few times. This chain joins TRBV7-2 and TRBJ2-3; TRBD1 matches 9 bases. The material sequenced was CD4+ or CD8+ T cells sorted from blood, taken in a trial of the OX40 agonist ivuxolimab. The TCR was taken from an adult with an advanced solid tumor such as melanoma, head and neck, liver or kidney cancer. CDR3 region: CASSLDRGSTDTQYF. The CDR3 DNA reads as TGTGCCAGCAGCTTGGACAGGGGTAGCACAGATACGCAGTATTTT.